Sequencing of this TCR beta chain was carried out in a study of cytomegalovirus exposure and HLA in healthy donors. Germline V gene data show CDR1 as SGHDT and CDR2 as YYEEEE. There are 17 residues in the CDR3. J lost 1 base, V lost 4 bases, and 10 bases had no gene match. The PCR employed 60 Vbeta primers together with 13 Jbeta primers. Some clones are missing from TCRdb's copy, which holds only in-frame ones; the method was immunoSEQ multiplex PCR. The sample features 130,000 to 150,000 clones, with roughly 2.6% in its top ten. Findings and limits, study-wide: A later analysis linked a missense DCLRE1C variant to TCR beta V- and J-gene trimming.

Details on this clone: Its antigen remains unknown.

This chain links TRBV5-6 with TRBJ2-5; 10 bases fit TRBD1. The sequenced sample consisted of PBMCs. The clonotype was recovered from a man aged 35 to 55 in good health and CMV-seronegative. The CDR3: CASSPLGTGVGQETQYF. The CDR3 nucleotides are TGTGCCAGCAGCCCTCTAGGGACAGGGGTGGGCCAAGAGACCCAGTACTTC.